This T cell receptor (beta chain) appears in the sequencing data of a study of human T cells and chemical hapten exposure (dated by TCRdb to about 2021). Regarding the complete study: For sensitization, 2% DPC in acetone was applied to a roughly 2 cm by roughly 2 cm area of upper inner arm skin. The patient cohort, mostly female, included alopecia areata with under or over 50% scalp involvement, alopecia totalis and alopecia universalis. Throughout the study period of around 25 weeks, patients also received therapeutic DPC doses to the scalp every week. Patient blood was sampled pre-sensitization (week 0) and at 2, 6 and about 24 weeks after DPC sensitization. The libraries were sequenced as a pool, and the TCR yield per sample differed mostly because of small variations in library volumes within the pool. Patch testing was done on the upper back using Finn chambers containing 0.01% DPC, and results were scored after 6 days according to International Contact Dermatitis Research Group standards. Blood for TCR sequencing was provided by twenty-nine alopecia patients at one to four time points (pre-sensitization, 2, 6 and 24 weeks). Both TCR alpha and TCR beta chains were sequenced from each blood RNA sample. In alopecia patients, the study followed how the peripheral blood TCR repertoire changed in vivo over primary and secondary sensitization to diphenylcyclopropenone (DPC), a hapten.

Library preparation employed RACE. The sequencing machine was a NextSeq 500. During library preparation, unique molecular identifiers were attached to individual cDNA molecules so that TCRs could be counted in a quantitative, reproducible way. On the authors' methods: Samples had a median of roughly 99,000 TCRs, with a range from about 23,224 to 750,000. The Decombinator software suite was used to annotate the V, J and CDR3 of the TCR reads. For the PS versus PT1 abundance plots, all samples were subsampled to the same number of TCRs (28,000). Expanded TCRs were defined as absent before sensitization and observed at least eight times at the 2-week time point. The public sequencing data were trimmed at Q25 with fastp and processed into clonotypes with MiXCR by TCRdb, which kept only in-frame beta chains. Every entry covers one CDR3 protein and lists the most common genes and DNA from its rows. TCRdb assigned the V and J calls; the authors' analysis was not used. Recorded for this sample are under 45,000 distinct CDR3 sequences; under 13% of them occurred a single time. Roughly a quarter of the sample is held by the ten biggest clonotypes.

The research as a whole found: The number of TCRs above 1 in 1000 frequency did not change with DPC sensitization; there was no evidence of global repertoire structure alterations. Compared with pre-sensitization or healthy control sets, expanded TCRs formed significantly more large CDR3 similarity clusters, which is consistent with antigen-driven responses. Repeated subsampling changed both the strength of the expansion versus patch-test correlation and the threshold at which that correlation became significant. Because every patient had alopecia, a presumed autoimmune disease, the patients' immune response might differ from that of healthy individuals. The number of PT1 expanded TCRs positively correlated with patch test score, significant at thresholds 8, 16 and 32 but not 4.

This specimen's time point label, interpreted: pre-sensitization, week 0. In the paper's terms, the treatment or condition label means: therapeutic diphenylcyclopropenone sensitization with weekly scalp DPC. Total RNA was extracted from unfractionated whole blood collected in Tempus Blood RNA tubes. At every patch-test visit, the blood draw took place before the patch test was put on. Patients were considered eligible if aged 18 to 70, diagnosed with alopecia and deemed suitable for DPC therapy, and patients were excluded if pregnant. As to this clonotype: Its recognized antigen is unknown. Base qualities are missing; no much larger clone stands one base away.

CDR1 and CDR2 are read off the germline V gene as MDHEN and SYDVKM. Taken from cysteine to phenylalanine, the CDR3 has 13 residues. Only the CDR3 DNA stays, 39 bases, in frame from base 1. V lost 4 bases and J lost 7 bases; the stretch between them is 14 bases long. The material was whole blood, obtained in connection with sensitization to the hapten diphenylcyclopropenone (DPC). The rearranged segments are TRBV28 and TRBJ2-7; the D gene is perhaps TRBD1, from 6 matching bases. The receptor comes from a man aged 50-59 years with alopecia areata. Some clones in this sample may be carry-over from other donors' samples. The DNA sequence is TGTGCCAGCAGTTGGACAGAGACGGGGGAGCAGTACTTC. Protein translation: CASSWTETGEQYF.